The rows below give T cell receptor beta chains drawn from one sample of a study of Graves' ophthalmopathy and Graves' hyperthyroidism. Each CDR3 protein gets one entry after TCRdb re-called the multiplex PCR reads with MiXCR. Of about 640,000 distinct CDR3 sequences listed, about 38% are singletons. Sequencing was carried out using peripheral blood. The origin of the receptors is an adult man with Graves' ophthalmopathy. Both conserved end residues are part of each CDR3. The D gene is left open where the match is weak. Clone size is not always given. Where it is, it says once, few, many or a class for expanded clones.

>TRBJ1-2|TRBV5-1|NA|TRBD1
TGCGCCAGCAGCTCTGGACAGGGAATCTATGGCTACACCTTC
CASSSGQGIYGYTF
>TRBJ1-3|TRBV7-9|many|TRBD1
TGTGCCAGCAGCTTCACAGGGGTCCCTGGAAACACCATATATTTT
CASSFTGVPGNTIYF
>TRBJ1-4|TRBV10-3|once|TRBD1
TGTGCCAGCAACGACAGGGGAGATGAAGAACTGTTTTTT
CASNDRGDEELFF
>TRBJ1-1|TRBV4-2|NA|NA
TGTGCCAGCAGCCAAGGTTACGGCGGTGACGAAGGGGCTGAAGCTTTCTTT
CASSQGYGGDEGAEAFF
>TRBJ1-3|TRBV29-1|once|TRBD1
TGCAGCGTTAAGACAGGGGCCTATGGCTACACCATATATTTT
CSVKTGAYGYTIYF
>TRBJ2-5|TRBV20-1|many|NA
TGCAGTGCTCACGACTACCAAGAGACCCAGTACTTC
CSAHDYQETQYF
>TRBJ2-7|TRBV20-1|NA|TRBD1
TGCAGTGCTAGCGGACAGGGTTCCTGCGAGCAGTACTTC
CSASGQGSCEQYF
>TRBJ2-7|TRBV25-1|NA|NA
TGTGCCAGCAGTGCTAGAGCCGGGGGCGAGCAGTACTTC
CASSARAGGEQYF
>TRBJ2-5|TRBV10-3|few|TRBD2
TGTGCCATCTCCCGGGGGGGGACCCAGTACTTC
CAISRGGTQYF
>TRBJ1-5|TRBV7-3|NA|NA
TGTGCCAGCAGCCCAGAATCCGGGGGCGCGGGTCAGCCCCAGCATTTT
CASSPESGGAGQPQHF
>TRBJ2-2|TRBV24-1|once|NA
TGTGCCACCAGTGATACCACGGAACGCCAGGGCGAGCTGTCTTTT
CATSDTTERQGELSF
>TRBJ2-5|TRBV4-3|few|TRBD2
TGCGCCAGCAGCCAAGCAGCGGGGGGCTTGGAGACCCAGTACTTC
CASSQAAGGLETQYF
>TRBJ1-2|TRBV7-2|NA|NA
TGTGCCAGCAGCCTCGGCCGTCGGGGAGACTATGGCTACACCTTC
CASSLGRRGDYGYTF
>TRBJ2-5|TRBV24-1|NA|NA
TGTGCCACTGGACTCGGAGAGACCCAGTACTTC
CATGLGETQYF
>TRBJ2-5|TRBV9|many|TRBD2
TGTGCCAGCAGCGTAGCGCTAGCGGGAGGGCACGAGACCCAGTACTTC
CASSVALAGGHETQYF
>TRBJ2-2|TRBV7-3|many|TRBD1
TGTGCCAGCAGCTTTGCCGGGACAGGGACAACCGGGGAGCTGTTTTTT
CASSFAGTGTTGELFF
>TRBJ2-6|TRBV9|few|NA
TGTGCCAGCTCACCATGGTCCGCGTCGGGGGCCAACGTCCTGACTTTC
CASSPWSASGANVLTF
>TRBJ2-2|TRBV20-1|NA|NA
TGCAGTGCGAAGACTGAGTCGAGGACCGGGGAGCTGTTTTTT
CSAKTESRTGELFF
>TRBJ2-5|TRBV24-1|few|NA
TGTGCCAGCAGTTTATCCTCAAGTGAGACCCAGTACTTC
CASSLSSSETQYF
>TRBJ1-2|TRBV4-2|few|NA
TGTGCCAGCAGATTGGACGCAGACTCTAACTATGGCTACACCTTC
CASRLDADSNYGYTF
>TRBJ2-2|TRBV24-1|NA|TRBD1
TGTGCCATCAGTGAGTCGGCAGGGGGCGGGGAGCTGTTTTTT
CAISESAGGGELFF
>TRBJ1-1|TRBV2|NA|TRBD1
TGTGCCAGCAGTTACCACCGACTAACCGGACAGGGGGACACTGAAGCTTTCTTT
CASSYHRLTGQGDTEAFF
>TRBJ2-5|TRBV18|NA|NA
TGTGCCAGCTCACCCGGACAGATTGAAGAGACCCAGTACTTC
CASSPGQIEETQYF
>TRBJ2-7|TRBV10-3|many|TRBD2
TGTGCCATCAGCGGGACTAGTTTGGAGCAGTACTTC
CAISGTSLEQYF
>TRBJ2-7|TRBV29-1|NA|NA
TGCAGCGTTGAGGCTCAGGGTGGACCCTACGAGCAGTACTTC
CSVEAQGGPYEQYF
>TRBJ1-2|TRBV29-1|NA|TRBD1
TGCAGCGGCGGGACAGGGAGAGTACTTAACTATGGCTACACCTTC
CSGGTGRVLNYGYTF
>TRBJ1-4|TRBV24-1|once|NA
TGTGCCACACGGGGGACGTACGGACTGTTTTTT
CATRGTYGLFF
>TRBJ1-2|TRBV10-3|NA|TRBD1
TGTGCCAGCAGTTACCGGACAGGCGGGAACTACACCTTC
CASSYRTGGNYTF
>TRBJ2-7|TRBV20-1|NA|TRBD1
TGCAGTGCAGAGCGGACAGGCGGATACGAGCAGTACTTC
CSAERTGGYEQYF
>TRBJ1-6|TRBV5-5|many|NA
TGTGCCAGCAGCCAGGACGATGGGCCCCTCCACTTT
CASSQDDGPLHF
>TRBJ2-5|TRBV19|NA|TRBD1
TGTGCCAGTAACCCCGGGACAGGGGAAGCAGAGACCCAGTACTTC
CASNPGTGEAETQYF
>TRBJ2-5|TRBV11-2|few|TRBD2
TGTGCCAGCAGCCCCCGGACTAGCGGTCCTCGGGAGACCCAGTACTTC
CASSPRTSGPRETQYF
>TRBJ1-1|TRBV9|NA|NA
TGTGCCAGCTCACCTGCGGGCGGGGCCGGGGCTGAAGCTTTCTTT
CASSPAGGAGAEAFF
>TRBJ1-4|TRBV19|many|NA
TGTGCCAGTTCGTTCGGAGGGAACGAAATGAGGAAACTGTTTTTT
CASSFGGNEMRKLFF
>TRBJ2-5|TRBV5-1|many|TRBD1
TGCGCCAGCCGTGGGACAGGGAAAGAGACCCAGTACTTC
CASRGTGKETQYF
>TRBJ1-4|TRBV7-8|NA|NA
TGTGCCAGCAGCCCGTCGGGAGGGGGGGCCGTACTGTTTTTT
CASSPSGGGAVLFF
>TRBJ1-2|TRBV25-1|NA|TRBD1
TGTGCCAGCCGAGGAGGACAGGGGGCTCAGTACACCTTC
CASRGGQGAQYTF
>TRBJ1-1|TRBV7-3|NA|NA
TGTGCCAGCAGCAAGGGAGCGGGGGATCTGATTAGCAGAGAAGCTTTCTTT
CASSKGAGDLISREAFF
>TRBJ2-7|TRBV20-1|NA|TRBD2
TGCAGTGCCCCGATCGGGACTAGCGGGGGGGTCGAGCAGTACTTC
CSAPIGTSGGVEQYF
>TRBJ2-7|TRBV25-1|NA|NA
TGTGCCAGCTCAACGTCGACAGTCACCTACGAGCAGTACTTC
CASSTSTVTYEQYF
>TRBJ1-4|TRBV29-1|many|NA
TGCAGCGTTGAGCAGGTGGAGGGAGAAAAACTGTTTTTT
CSVEQVEGEKLFF
>TRBJ1-6|TRBV3-1|NA|NA
TGTGCCAGCAGCCAAGTGGCCAGCTCCTATAATTCACCCCTCCACTTT
CASSQVASSYNSPLHF
>TRBJ1-3|TRBV10-3|many|NA
TGTGCCATCAGTGAGCGCGTCGGTTTAATTAACACCATATATTTT
CAISERVGLINTIYF
>TRBJ1-1|TRBV5-1|many|NA
TGCGCCAGCAGCTTGTTTGCAGGACTGAACACTGAAGCTTTCTTT
CASSLFAGLNTEAFF
>TRBJ1-1|TRBV6-5|few|TRBD1
TGTGCCGGCAACAGGGGGCTGTACACTGAAGCTTTCTTT
CAGNRGLYTEAFF
>TRBJ2-5|TRBV19|NA|TRBD1
TGTGCCAGTAGTGCCTTGACAGGGGAGACCCAGTACTTC
CASSALTGETQYF
>TRBJ1-1|TRBV12-3/TRBV12-4|many|NA
TGTGCCAGCAGTCCTGGTGAAGCTTTCTTT
CASSPGEAFF
>TRBJ1-1|TRBV2|NA|TRBD1
TGTGCCAGCAAGGAACAGGGGGCGGATGGCGCTGAAGCTTTCTTT
CASKEQGADGAEAFF
>TRBJ2-7|TRBV10-3|many|TRBD2
TGTGCCAGCAGCGGGACTAACGGCTCTCGGGAGCAGTACTTC
CASSGTNGSREQYF
>TRBJ1-6|TRBV12-3/TRBV12-4|few|NA
TGTGCCAGCAGTTTAGGGAACAGGCCCAATTCACCCCTCCACTTT
CASSLGNRPNSPLHF
>TRBJ1-2|TRBV24-1|many|NA
TGTGCCACCAAAGGTTGGGGACTTGATGGCTATGGCTACACCTTC
CATKGWGLDGYGYTF